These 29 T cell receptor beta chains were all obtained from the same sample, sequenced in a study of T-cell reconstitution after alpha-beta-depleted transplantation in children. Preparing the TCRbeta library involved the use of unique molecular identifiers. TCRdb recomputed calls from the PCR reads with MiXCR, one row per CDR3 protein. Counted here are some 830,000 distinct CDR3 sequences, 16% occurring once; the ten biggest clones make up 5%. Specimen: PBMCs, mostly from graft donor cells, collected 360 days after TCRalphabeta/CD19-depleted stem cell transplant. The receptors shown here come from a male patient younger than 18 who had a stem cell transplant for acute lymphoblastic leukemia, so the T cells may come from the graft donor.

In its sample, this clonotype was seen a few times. DNA for the CDR3: TGCGCCAGCAGCTTGGATCTACTTACTGGGGCAGATACGCAGTATTTT. This codes for CASSLDLLTGADTQYF. The rearrangement links TRBV5-1 to TRBJ2-3; D is uncertain. The CDR3 loop spans 16 amino acids. Germline-derived CDR1 and CDR2 are SGHRS and YFSETQ. Between the trimmed V and J ends, which lost 0 bases and 4 bases, there was a span of 15 bases. Variable domain in full (rest from reference TRBV5-1 and TRBJ2-3): KAGVTQTPRYLIKTRGQQVTLSCSPISGHRSVSWYQQTPGQGLQFLFEYFSETQRNKGNFPGRFSGRQFSNSRSEMNVSTLELGDSALYLCASSLDLLTGADTQYFGPGTRLTVL.

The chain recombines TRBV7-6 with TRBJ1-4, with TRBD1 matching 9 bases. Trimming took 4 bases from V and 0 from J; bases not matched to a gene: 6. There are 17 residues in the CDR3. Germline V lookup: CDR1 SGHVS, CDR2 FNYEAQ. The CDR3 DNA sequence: TGTGCCAGCAGCTACGGACAGGGGTCCCCAACTAATGAAAAACTGTTTTTT. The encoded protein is CASSYGQGSPTNEKLFF. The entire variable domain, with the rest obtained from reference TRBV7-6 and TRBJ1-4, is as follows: GAGVSQSPRYKVTKRGQDVALRCDPISGHVSLYWYRQALGQGPEFLTYFNYEAQQDKSGLPNDRFSAERPEGSISTLTIQRTEQRDSAMYRCASSYGQGSPTNEKLFFGSGTQLSVL.

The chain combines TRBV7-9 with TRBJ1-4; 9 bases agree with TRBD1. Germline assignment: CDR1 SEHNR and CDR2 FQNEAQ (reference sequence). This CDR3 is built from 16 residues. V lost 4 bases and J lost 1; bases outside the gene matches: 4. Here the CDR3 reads CASSWGTGRTNEKLFF. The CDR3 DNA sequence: TGTGCCAGCAGCTGGGGGACAGGGCGAACTAATGAAAAACTGTTTTTT.

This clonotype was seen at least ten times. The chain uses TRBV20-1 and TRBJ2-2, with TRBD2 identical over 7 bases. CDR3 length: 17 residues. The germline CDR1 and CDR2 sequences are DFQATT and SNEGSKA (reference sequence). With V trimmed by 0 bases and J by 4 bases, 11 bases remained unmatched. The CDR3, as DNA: TGCAGTGCTAGAGATCTCTTGGCGGGGGACTTCACCGGGGAGCTGTTTTTT. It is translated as CSARDLLAGDFTGELFF.

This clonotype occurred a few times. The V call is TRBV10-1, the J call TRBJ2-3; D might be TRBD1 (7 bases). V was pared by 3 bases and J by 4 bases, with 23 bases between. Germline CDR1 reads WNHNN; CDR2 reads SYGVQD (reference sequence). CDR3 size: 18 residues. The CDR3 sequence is CASSDAVGGQGGPDTQYF. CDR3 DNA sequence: TGCGCCAGCAGTGATGCGGTAGGGGGCCAGGGGGGTCCAGATACGCAGTATTTT.

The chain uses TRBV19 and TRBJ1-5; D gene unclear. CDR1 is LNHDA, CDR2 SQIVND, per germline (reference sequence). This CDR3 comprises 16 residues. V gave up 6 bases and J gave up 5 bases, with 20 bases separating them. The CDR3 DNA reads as TGTGCCAGTAGCCCCAGGAGTCCCGGGTCGTATCAGCCCCAGCATTTT. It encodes CASSPRSPGSYQPQHF.

CDR3 sequence: CASSPRAQKRNTIYF. The CDR3 DNA sequence: TGTGCCAGCAGCCCGAGGGCGCAGAAACGAAACACCATATATTTT. The chain combines TRBV11-2 with TRBJ1-3; D gene ambiguous. Looked up from germline, CDR1 is SGHAT and CDR2 is FQNNGV. This CDR3 contains 15 residues. The V gene lost 5 bases and the J gene lost 5 bases, with 16 bases spanning the gap.

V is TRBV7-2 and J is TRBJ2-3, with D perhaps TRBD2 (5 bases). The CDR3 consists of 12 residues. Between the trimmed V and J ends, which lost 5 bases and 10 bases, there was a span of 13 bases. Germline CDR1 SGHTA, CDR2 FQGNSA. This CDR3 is CASSPRVLAQYF. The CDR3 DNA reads TGTGCCAGCAGCCCGAGGGTACTAGCGCAGTATTTT.

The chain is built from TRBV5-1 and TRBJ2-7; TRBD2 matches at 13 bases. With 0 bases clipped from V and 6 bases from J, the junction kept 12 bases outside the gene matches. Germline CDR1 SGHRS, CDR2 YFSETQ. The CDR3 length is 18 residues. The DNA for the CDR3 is TGCGCCAGCAGCTTGGTGGGACTAGCGGGAAAACTCGGGTCCGAGCAGTACTTC. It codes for CASSLVGLAGKLGSEQYF.

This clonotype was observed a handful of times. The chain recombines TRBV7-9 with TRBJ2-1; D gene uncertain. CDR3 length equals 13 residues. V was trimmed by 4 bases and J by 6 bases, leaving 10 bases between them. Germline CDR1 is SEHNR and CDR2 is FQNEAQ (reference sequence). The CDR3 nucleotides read TGTGCCAGCAGCTCCAAATGGGTCAATGAGCAGTTCTTC. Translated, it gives CASSSKWVNEQFF. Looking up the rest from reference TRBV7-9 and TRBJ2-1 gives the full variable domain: DTGVSQNPRHKITKRGQNVTFRCDPISEHNRLYWYRQTLGQGPEFLTYFQNEAQLEKSRLLSDRFSAERPKGSFSTLEIQRTEQGDSAMYLCASSSKWVNEQFFGPGTRLTVL.

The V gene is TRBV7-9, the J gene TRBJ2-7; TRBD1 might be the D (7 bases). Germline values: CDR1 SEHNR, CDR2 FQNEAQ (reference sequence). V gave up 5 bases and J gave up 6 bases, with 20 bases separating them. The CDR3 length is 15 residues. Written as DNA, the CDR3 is TGTGCCAGCAGCCCGGCGGGCAGGGGGGCCTCCGAGCAGTACTTC. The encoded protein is CASSPAGRGASEQYF.

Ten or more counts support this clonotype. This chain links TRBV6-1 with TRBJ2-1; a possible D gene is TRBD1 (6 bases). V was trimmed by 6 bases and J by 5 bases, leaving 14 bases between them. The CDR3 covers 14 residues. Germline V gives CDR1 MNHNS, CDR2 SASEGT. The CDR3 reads CASSTGTGNNEQFF. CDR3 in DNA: TGTGCCAGCAGCACCGGAACAGGGAACAATGAGCAGTTCTTC.

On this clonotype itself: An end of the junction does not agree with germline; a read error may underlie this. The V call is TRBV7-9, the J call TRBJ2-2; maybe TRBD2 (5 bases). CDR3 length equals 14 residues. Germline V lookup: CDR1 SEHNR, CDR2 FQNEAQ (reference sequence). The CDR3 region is CASTSTRYTGELVF. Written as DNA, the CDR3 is TGTGCCAGCACCTCAACACGGTACACCGGGGAGCTGGTTTTT.

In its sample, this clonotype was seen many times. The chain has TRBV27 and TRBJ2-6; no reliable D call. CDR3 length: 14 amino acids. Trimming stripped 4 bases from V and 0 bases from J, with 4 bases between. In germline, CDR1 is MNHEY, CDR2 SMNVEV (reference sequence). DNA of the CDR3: TGTGCCAGCAGTTCCCACTCTGGGGCCAACGTCCTGACTTTC. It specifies CASSSHSGANVLTF.

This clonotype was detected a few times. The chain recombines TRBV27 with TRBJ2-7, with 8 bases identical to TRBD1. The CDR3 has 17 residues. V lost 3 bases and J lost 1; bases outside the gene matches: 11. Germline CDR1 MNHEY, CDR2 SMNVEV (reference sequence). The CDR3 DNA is TGTGCCAGCAGTTTGGGCTTCGGGACAGGAAATTCCTACGAGCAGTACTTC. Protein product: CASSLGFGTGNSYEQYF.

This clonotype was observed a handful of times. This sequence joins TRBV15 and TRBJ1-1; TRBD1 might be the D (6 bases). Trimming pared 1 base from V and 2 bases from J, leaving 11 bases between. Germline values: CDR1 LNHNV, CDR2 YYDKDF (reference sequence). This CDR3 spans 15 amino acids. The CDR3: CATSRGTVLNTEAFF. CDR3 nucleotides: TGTGCCACCAGCAGAGGGACAGTACTTAACACTGAAGCTTTCTTT.

The CDR3 protein is CASSIGGYEQYF. The CDR3, as DNA: TGTGCCAGTAGTATTGGGGGCTACGAGCAGTACTTC. The rearrangement uses TRBV19 and TRBJ2-7; D is tentatively TRBD1 or TRBD2 (5 bases each). V dropped 3 bases and J dropped 3 bases, with 6 bases sitting between them. The CDR3 spans 12 residues. Germline CDR1 is LNHDA and CDR2 is SQIVND (reference sequence).

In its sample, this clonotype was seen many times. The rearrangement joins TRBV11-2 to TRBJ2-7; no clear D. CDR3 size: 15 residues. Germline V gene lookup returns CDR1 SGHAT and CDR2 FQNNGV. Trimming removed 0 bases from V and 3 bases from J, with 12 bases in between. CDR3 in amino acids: CASSLESQAFYEQYF. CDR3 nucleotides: TGTGCCAGCAGCTTAGAGTCCCAGGCTTTCTACGAGCAGTACTTC.

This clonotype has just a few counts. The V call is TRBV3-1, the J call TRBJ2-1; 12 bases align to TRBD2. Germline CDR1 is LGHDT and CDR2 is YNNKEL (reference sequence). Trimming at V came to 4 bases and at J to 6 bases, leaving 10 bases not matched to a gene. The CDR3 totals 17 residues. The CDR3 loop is CASSPPSGRAVGNEQFF. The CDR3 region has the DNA TGTGCCAGCAGCCCTCCTAGCGGGAGGGCCGTGGGCAATGAGCAGTTCTTC.

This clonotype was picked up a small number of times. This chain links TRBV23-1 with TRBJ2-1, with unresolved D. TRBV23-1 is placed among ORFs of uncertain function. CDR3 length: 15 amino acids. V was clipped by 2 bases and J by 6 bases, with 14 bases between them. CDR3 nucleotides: TGCGCCAGCAGTCAAGTTCTACCCCATGGCAATGAGCAGTTCTTC. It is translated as CASSQVLPHGNEQFF.

CDR3 bases: TGTGCCAGCAGTGAGTGGGACATCAATGAAAAACTGTTTTTT. This translates into CASSEWDINEKLFF. J is TRBJ1-4 and V is TRBV2; D is perhaps TRBD1 (6 bases). The V gene's germline CDR1 is SNHLY and CDR2 FYNNEI. With 3 bases removed from V and 5 bases from J, the gap between germline ends came to 10 bases. CDR3 size: 14 residues.

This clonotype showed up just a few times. CDR3 region: CASSLTIGSEQYF. CDR3 bases: TGTGCCAGCAGTTTGACTATAGGGAGCGAGCAGTACTTC. This chain links TRBV6-5 with TRBJ2-7, with D possibly TRBD2 on 5 matching bases. Germline CDR1 is MNHEY and CDR2 is SVGAGI. The CDR3 loop spans 13 amino acids. V shed 4 bases and J shed 6 bases, with 13 bases lying between them.

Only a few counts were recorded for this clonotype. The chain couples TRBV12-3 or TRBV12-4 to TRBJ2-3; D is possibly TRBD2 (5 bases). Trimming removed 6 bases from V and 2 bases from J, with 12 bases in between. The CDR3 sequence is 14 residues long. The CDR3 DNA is TGTGCCAGCAGACGAAAGCGGTCCACAGATACGCAGTATTTT. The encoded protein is CASRRKRSTDTQYF.

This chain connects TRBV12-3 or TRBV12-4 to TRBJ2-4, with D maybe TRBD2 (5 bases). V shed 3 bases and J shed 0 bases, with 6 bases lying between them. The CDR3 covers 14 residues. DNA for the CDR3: TGTGCCAGCAGTTTCGGGAAAGCCAAAAACATTCAGTACTTC. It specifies CASSFGKAKNIQYF.

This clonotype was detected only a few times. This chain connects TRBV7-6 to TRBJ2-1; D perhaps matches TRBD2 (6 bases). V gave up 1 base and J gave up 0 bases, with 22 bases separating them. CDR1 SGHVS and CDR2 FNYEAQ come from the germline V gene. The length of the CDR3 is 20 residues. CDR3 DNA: TGTGCCAGCAGCTTAGTCGTCTCTAGCGCACCCACGAGCTCCTACAATGAGCAGTTCTTC. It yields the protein CASSLVVSSAPTSSYNEQFF.

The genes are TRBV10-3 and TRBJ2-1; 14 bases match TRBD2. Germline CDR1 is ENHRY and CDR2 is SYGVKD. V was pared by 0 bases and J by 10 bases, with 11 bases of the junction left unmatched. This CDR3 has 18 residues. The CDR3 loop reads CAISESTSGRGIIGEQFF. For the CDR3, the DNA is TGTGCCATCAGTGAGTCGACTAGCGGGAGGGGAATAATTGGCGAGCAGTTCTTC.

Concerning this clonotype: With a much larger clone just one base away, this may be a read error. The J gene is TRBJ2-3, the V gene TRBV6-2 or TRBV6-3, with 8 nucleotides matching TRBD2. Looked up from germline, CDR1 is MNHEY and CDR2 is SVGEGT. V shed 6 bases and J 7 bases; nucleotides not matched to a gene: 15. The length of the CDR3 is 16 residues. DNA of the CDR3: TGTGCCAGCAGAGTCCAGTACGGGAGGGCCGTCCATACGCAGTATTTT. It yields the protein CASRVQYGRAVHTQYF.

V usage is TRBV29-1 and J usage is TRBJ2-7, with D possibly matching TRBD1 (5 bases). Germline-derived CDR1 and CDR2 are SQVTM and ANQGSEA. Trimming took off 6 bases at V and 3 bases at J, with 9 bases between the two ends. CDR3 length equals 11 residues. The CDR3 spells CSVDNNYEQYF. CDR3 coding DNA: TGCAGCGTGGACAACAACTACGAGCAGTACTTC.

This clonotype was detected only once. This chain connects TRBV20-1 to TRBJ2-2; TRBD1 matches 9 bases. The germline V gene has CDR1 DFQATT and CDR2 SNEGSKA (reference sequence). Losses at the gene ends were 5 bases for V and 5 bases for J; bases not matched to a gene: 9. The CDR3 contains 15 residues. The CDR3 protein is CSAGGDRAKTGELFF. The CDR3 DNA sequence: TGCAGTGCTGGGGGGGACAGGGCAAAGACCGGGGAGCTGTTTTTT.